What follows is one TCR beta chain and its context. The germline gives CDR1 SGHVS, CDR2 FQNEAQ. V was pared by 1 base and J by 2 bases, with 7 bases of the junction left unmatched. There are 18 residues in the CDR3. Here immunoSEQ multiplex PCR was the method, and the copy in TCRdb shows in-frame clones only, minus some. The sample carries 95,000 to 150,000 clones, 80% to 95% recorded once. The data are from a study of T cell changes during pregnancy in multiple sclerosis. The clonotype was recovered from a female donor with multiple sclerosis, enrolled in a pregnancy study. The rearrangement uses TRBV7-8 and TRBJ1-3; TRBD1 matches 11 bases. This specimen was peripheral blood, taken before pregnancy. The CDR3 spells CASSLVGGTGGPGNTIYF. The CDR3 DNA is TGTGCCAGCAGCTTAGTAGGTGGGACAGGGGGACCTGGAAACACCATATATTTT.